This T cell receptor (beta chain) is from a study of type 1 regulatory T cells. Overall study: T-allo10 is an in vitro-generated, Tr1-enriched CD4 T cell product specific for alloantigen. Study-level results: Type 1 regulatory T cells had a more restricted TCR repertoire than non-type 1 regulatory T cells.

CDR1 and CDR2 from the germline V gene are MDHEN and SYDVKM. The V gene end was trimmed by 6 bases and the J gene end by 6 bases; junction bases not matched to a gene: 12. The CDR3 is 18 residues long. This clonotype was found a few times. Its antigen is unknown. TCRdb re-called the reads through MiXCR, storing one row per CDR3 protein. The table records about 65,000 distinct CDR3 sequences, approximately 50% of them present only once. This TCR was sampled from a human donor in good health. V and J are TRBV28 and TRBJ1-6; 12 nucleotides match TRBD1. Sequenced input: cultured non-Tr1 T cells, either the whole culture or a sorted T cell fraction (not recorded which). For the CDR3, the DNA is TGTGCCAGCAGCCATCGAAGGGGGACAGGGGGCTTTAATTCACCCCTCCACTTT. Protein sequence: CASSHRRGTGGFNSPLHF.